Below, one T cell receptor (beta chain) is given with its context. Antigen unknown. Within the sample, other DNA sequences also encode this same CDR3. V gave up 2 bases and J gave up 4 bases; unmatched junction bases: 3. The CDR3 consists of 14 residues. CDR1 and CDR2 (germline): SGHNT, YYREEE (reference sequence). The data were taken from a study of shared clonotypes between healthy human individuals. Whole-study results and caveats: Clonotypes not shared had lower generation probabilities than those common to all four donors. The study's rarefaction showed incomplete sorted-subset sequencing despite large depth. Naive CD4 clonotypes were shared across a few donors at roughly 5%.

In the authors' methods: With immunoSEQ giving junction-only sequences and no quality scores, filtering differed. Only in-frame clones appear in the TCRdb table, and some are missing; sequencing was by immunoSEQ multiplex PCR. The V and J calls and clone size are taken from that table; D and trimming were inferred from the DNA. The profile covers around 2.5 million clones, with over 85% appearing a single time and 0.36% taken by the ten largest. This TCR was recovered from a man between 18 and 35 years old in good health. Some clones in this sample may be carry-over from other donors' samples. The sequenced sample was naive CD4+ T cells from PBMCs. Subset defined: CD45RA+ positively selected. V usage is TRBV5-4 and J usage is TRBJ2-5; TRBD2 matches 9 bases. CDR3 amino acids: CASSLAGGRETQYF. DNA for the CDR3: TGTGCCAGCAGCTTAGCGGGAGGCAGAGAGACCCAGTACTTC.